These 21 T cell receptor delta chains share one sample of origin, sequenced in a study of γδ T cells in repeated Plasmodium falciparum infection. Vgamma9/Vdelta2+ and Vdelta2-negative gammadelta T cells were flow-sorted from PBMC for bulk sequencing. TCRdb processed the multiplex PCR reads again with the CATT caller. The sample consists of approximately 93,000 delta-chain clones, approximately 0.96% of them appearing once. The sequenced sample consisted of gamma-delta T cells from blood. These receptors were taken from a pool of human donors (malaria-infected and uninfected, not separated).

Of note for this clone: A far larger clone is only one base removed, so a read error is likely. Additional DNA sequences in this sample encode the identical CDR3. The rearrangement joins TRDV2 to TRDJ1; D is perhaps TRDD3 (5 bases). The J gene was not available in TCRdb and was assigned here by matching the DNA to germline segments. The germline gives CDR1 GEAIGNYY, CDR2 EKD. The CDR3 totals 18 residues. Trimming took off 0 bases at V and 1 base at J, with 20 bases between the two ends. The CDR3 region is CACDTPRGGPGPTDKLIF. CDR3 bases: TGTGCCTGTGACACCCCGCGGGGGGGTCCTGGTCCCACCGATAAACTCATCTTT.

About this clone itself: TCRdb attributes to this sequence the protein of a much larger clone, which differs from the DNA translation at residue 9; a read error is likely, and the protein displayed is translated from the DNA. V is TRDV1 and J is TRDJ1; the D is unclear. No J segment appears in TCRdb, so it was assigned here by matching the sequence to germline. The V gene's germline CDR1 is TSWWSYY and CDR2 QGS. V gave up 2 bases and J gave up 4 bases, with 11 bases separating them. The CDR3 spans 14 residues. In nucleotides, the CDR3 is TGTGCTCTTGGGGAAGGGGTTTACATCGATAAACTCATCTTT. It encodes CALGEGVYIDKLIF.

About this clone itself: The mismatch at residue 8 between this DNA's translation and the TCRdb protein of a much larger clone likely reflects a read error; the protein shown is translated from the DNA. This rearrangement joins TRDV1 to TRDJ1; 13 nucleotides agree with TRDD3. No J gene is reported in TCRdb; it was inferred here by comparing the DNA with germline. CDR1 and CDR2 from the germline V gene are TSWWSYY and QGS. Trimming took 3 bases from V and 0 from J; bases not matched to a gene: 10. The CDR3 contains 19 residues. This CDR3 reads CALGDFRHWGIRNTDKLIF. The CDR3 nucleotides read TGTGCTCTTGGGGATTTCCGGCACTGGGGGATACGTAACACCGATAAACTCATCTTT.

This clone was seen at least ten times. The protein given by TCRdb reflects a much larger clone and differs at residue 23 from this DNA's translation, likely from a read error; the protein shown is the DNA's translation. No J gene was called, and the V gene is TRDV2; TRDD3 was called by the table and not checked on the DNA. Looked up from germline, CDR1 is GEAIGNYY and CDR2 is EKD. The CDR3 runs 25 residues. The CDR3 region has the DNA TGTGCCTGTGACTACTTTCGATATACGCGGTCCCCAGAGGTCCGGCCCCTTCAGTACACCGATAAACCCATCTTT. Its translation: CACDYFRYTRSPEVRPLQYTDKPIF.

Remarks on this clone: A far larger clone is one base from this, pointing to a likely read error. The same CDR3 also results from other DNA sequences found in this sample. V usage is TRDV1 and J usage is TRDJ1, with D possibly being TRDD2 or TRDD3 (6 bases each). The J gene comes from matching the DNA to germline here; TCRdb lacks it. CDR3 size: 25 residues. In germline, CDR1 is TSWWSYY, CDR2 QGS. As DNA, the CDR3 is TGCGCTCTTGGGGAACTCGAACCTTCCCGTACGTACGTGCCAGGCGGGGGGACTAATACCGATAAACTCATCTTT. It is translated as CALGELEPSRTYVPGGGTNTDKLIF.

About this clone: The protein TCRdb gives is from a much larger clone and does not agree with this DNA's translation at residue 9, likely a read error; the protein shown here comes from the DNA. This chain joins TRDV1 and TRDJ1; 11 bases line up with TRDD3. The J gene, left out of TCRdb, was set here by checking the DNA against germline. The germline CDR1 and CDR2 sequences are TSWWSYY and QGS. This CDR3 region has 22 residues. After removal of 3 bases from V and 1 base from J, the junction contained 22 bases not matched to a gene. CDR3 in amino acids: CALGDSSFPGRVWGIRTDKLIF. The DNA for the CDR3 is TGTGCTCTTGGGGATTCTTCCTTCCCCGGAAGAGTGTGGGGGATACGCACCGATAAACTCATCTTT.

In the case of this clone: TCRdb assigns this DNA the protein of a much larger clone, which departs from its translation at residue 14; this likely reflects a read error, and the protein shown comes from translating the DNA. The gene calls are TRDV1 and TRDJ1; 8 bases map to TRDD3. TCRdb records no J gene; here it was assigned by comparing the DNA to germline. V lost 1 base, J lost 3 bases, and 16 bases stayed unmatched. Germline loops: CDR1 TSWWSYY, CDR2 QGS. The CDR3 consists of 19 residues. CDR3 DNA sequence: TGTGCTCTTGGGGAACCCACCTCCGGGAGGGGATACTACGCCGATAAACTCATCTTT. Encoded protein: CALGEPTSGRGYYADKLIF.

On this clone itself: The protein TCRdb lists belongs to a much larger clone and differs from this DNA's translation at residue 10, which points to a read error; the protein shown is made from the DNA. CDR3 in amino acids: CALGEWIDWRPYTDKLIF. The CDR3 DNA reads TGTGCTCTCGGGGAATGGATCGACTGGAGGCCCTACACCGATAAACTCATCTTT. The chain joins TRDV1 to TRDJ1; weak D call: TRDD3 (5 bases). The CDR3 contains 18 residues. The germline V gene encodes CDR1 TSWWSYY and CDR2 QGS.

This clone was counted only a few times. It differs at one base from a far larger clone, so likely a read error. Other nucleotide sequences in the sample specify the same CDR3. No call exists for the J gene, whereas the V gene is TRDV2; the table's D gene call, TRDD3, was not cross checked with the DNA. The CDR3 consists of 18 residues. Germline CDR1 reads GEAIGNYY; CDR2 reads EKD. The CDR3 loop reads CACDALPLLGDYTDKLIF. CDR3 DNA: TGTGCCTGTGACGCCCTGCCGCTTCTGGGGGATTACACCGATAAGCTCATCTTT.

This clone was observed at least ten times. This sample also contains other DNA sequences that code for the same CDR3. The chain links TRDV2 to TRDJ1; 9 bases map to TRDD3. TCRdb gives no J gene; it was assigned here by matching the DNA to germline. This CDR3 has 18 amino acids. Germline CDR1 GEAIGNYY, CDR2 EKD. Trimming removed 0 bases from V and 0 bases from J; junction bases left unmatched: 10. This CDR3 is CACDTAVTGGPYTDKLIF. The CDR3 region has the DNA TGTGCCTGTGACACCGCCGTTACTGGGGGACCATACACCGATAAACTCATCTTT.

As regards this clone: At one of its ends the junction is not consistent with the germline gene, which may arise from a read error. The gene calls are TRDV1 and TRDJ1, with 11 bases identical to TRDD3. In the absence of a J gene in TCRdb, the DNA was matched to germline to assign it here. The length of the CDR3 is 20 residues. Germline V CDR1 and CDR2: TSWWSYY, QGS. The CDR3 here is CATRISPVLGDRFGTDKLIF. As DNA, the CDR3 is TGCGCGACGCGGATTTCCCCCGTACTGGGGGATAGATTTGGCACCGATAAACTCATCTTT.

As for this clone: The amino acid sequence in TCRdb belongs to a much larger clone and departs from this DNA's translation at residue 14, likely a sequencing read error; the sequence shown is translated from the DNA. The chain couples TRDV1 to TRDJ1, with 11 bases lining up with TRDD3. There are 16 residues in the CDR3. The germline gives CDR1 TSWWSYY, CDR2 QGS. DNA of the CDR3: TGTGCTCTTGGGGAAACTACTGGGGGATATTTGGATAAACCCATCTTT. Protein: CALGETTGGYLDKPIF.

Note on this clone: The protein that TCRdb holds for this DNA derives from a much larger clone and differs from the translated DNA at residue 11, which likely indicates a read error; the protein shown here is translated from the DNA. The CDR3 DNA reads as TGTGCTCTTGGGGAACTCAGTCTATGGCTACAGTTGGGGGATACCCGTCTTCATAAACTCATCTTT. Translation: CALGELSLWLQLGDTRLHKLIF. The V and J genes are TRDV1 and TRDJ1; 10 bases are shared with TRDD3. The CDR3 sequence is 22 residues long. V lost 0 bases, J lost 6 bases, and 25 bases stayed unmatched. Germline V gene data show CDR1 as TSWWSYY and CDR2 as QGS.

This clone was seen more than once but under ten times. This DNA's translation and the protein TCRdb lists, from a much larger clone, do not match at residue 3, likely due to a read error; the protein shown is translated from the DNA. The rearrangement joins TRDV2 to TRDJ1; no clear D gene. The CDR3 is 14 amino acids. Germline V gene data show CDR1 as GEAIGNYY and CDR2 as EKD. CDR3 in amino acids: CARDTAPEGDKLIF. CDR3 in DNA: TGTGCCCGTGACACCGCTCCCGAGGGCGATAAACTCATCTTT.

This clone has a handful of counts. For this DNA, TCRdb reports the protein of a much larger clone, which diverges at residue 9, most likely from a read error; the protein presented here is translated directly from the DNA. This chain uses TRDV2 with TRDJ3, with 7 positions matching TRDD3. The J gene was not available in TCRdb and was assigned here by matching the DNA to germline segments. V shed 3 bases, J shed 0 bases, and the junction held 19 bases outside the gene matches. The CDR3 sequence is 22 residues long. Germline lookup yields CDR1 GEAIGNYY and CDR2 EKD. CDR3 in amino acids: CACDSVLGNTLKNSWDTRQMFF. As DNA, the CDR3 is TGTGCCTGTGACTCTGTACTGGGGAATACGCTCAAAAACTCCTGGGACACCCGACAGATGTTTTTC.

Points on this clone: This sequence may be a read error, since a much larger clone differs from it by one base. No call exists for the J gene, whereas the V gene is TRDV1; TRDD3, the table's D call, was not compared with the DNA. In germline, CDR1 is TSWWSYY, CDR2 QGS. The CDR3 extends over 14 amino acids. This CDR3 reads CALGEWGRRGRLIF. CDR3 coding DNA: TGTGCTCTTGGGGAATGGGGTCGACGGGGGCGGCTCATCTTT.

As regards this clone: TCRdb lists the protein of a much larger clone for this DNA, which differs at residue 13, so this is likely a read error; the protein given here is translated from the DNA itself. The CDR3 DNA sequence: TGTGCCTGTGACACCGGCGGGGGATACACCGGGGGGAAACTCATCTTT. It encodes CACDTGGGYTGGKLIF. This sequence joins TRDV2 and TRDJ1, with 9 bases that match TRDD3. The J gene, absent from TCRdb, was called here by matching the DNA to germline. With V trimmed by 0 bases and J by 8 bases, 12 bases remained unmatched. The germline gives CDR1 GEAIGNYY, CDR2 EKD. This CDR3 has 16 residues.

Turning to this clone: A read error likely explains why the TCRdb protein, taken from a much larger clone, differs from this DNA's translation at residue 19; the protein shown is translated from the DNA. This chain joins TRDV1 and TRDJ2, with TRDD3 matching 11 bases. The J gene, missing from TCRdb, was assigned here through DNA to germline matching. This CDR3 is built from 22 residues. With V trimmed by 2 bases and J by 12 bases, 29 bases remained unmatched. CDR1 and CDR2 (germline): TSWWSYY, QGS. The CDR3 DNA is TGTGCTCTTGGGGAAATCTTCCCGTACTGGGGGATATCGGCTCGAGCCGTGGCAAAACTCTTCTTT. Amino acid sequence: CALGEIFPYWGISARAVAKLFF.

This clone was observed a handful of times. The protein TCRdb lists belongs to a much larger clone and differs from this DNA's translation at residue 15, which points to a read error; the protein shown is made from the DNA. The chain carries TRDV1 and TRDJ1; D is possibly TRDD3 (8 bases). Looked up from germline, CDR1 is TSWWSYY and CDR2 is QGS. V was clipped by 3 bases and J by 7 bases, with 30 bases between them. This CDR3 comprises 19 residues. CDR3 residues: CALGDVVPTLLGAPVKLIF. The CDR3 coding sequence is TGTGCTCTTGGGGACGTGGTTCCTACGCTACTGGGGGCTCCCGTTAAACTCATCTTT.

This clone showed up many times. This likely stems from a read error, as it lies one base from a far larger clone. The sample has other DNA sequences that encode this CDR3 too. The chain recombines TRDV2 with TRDJ2; TRDD3 might be the D (6 bases). TCRdb offers no J gene call, so here the DNA was matched to germline to obtain one. The CDR3 covers 14 residues. Germline V gene data show CDR1 as GEAIGNYY and CDR2 as EKD. The CDR3: CACDTITGTAQLFF. In DNA form, the CDR3 reads TGTGCCTGTGACACCATTACTGGGACAGCGCAACTCTTCTTT.

As for this clone: This sequence is one base from a far larger clone and is likely a read error. At the DNA level, this CDR3 is encoded by other sequences in the same sample as well. This sequence joins TRDV2 and TRDJ1; 9 nucleotides match TRDD3. In the absence of a J gene in TCRdb, the DNA was matched to germline to assign it here. The CDR3 totals 18 residues. Germline CDR1 reads GEAIGNYY; CDR2 reads EKD. With V trimmed by 1 base and J by 0 bases, 11 bases remained unmatched. The CDR3: CACDTLSLGDPYTDKLIF. DNA for the CDR3: TGTGCCTGTGACACTCTGTCACTGGGGGACCCGTACACCGATAAACTCATCTTT.